This is a list of T cell receptor beta chains from one sample in a study of T cell responses to AZD1222 COVID-19 vaccine. Produced via immunoSEQ multiplex PCR; TCRdb's table is partial and in-frame only. The sample carries about 140,000 clones, 80% to 95% recorded once. This material consisted of peripheral blood, taken on day 0 of AZD1222 vaccination. The receptors originated from an adult in good health. Each CDR3 is given with its conserved first and last residue. D genes are given only for firm matches. Clone size is shown for a subset of rows, as once, few, many or a class of expanded clone.

V	size	D	J	CDR3	DNA
TRBV30	.	.	TRBJ1-5	CAWSVEGNQPQHF	TGTGCCTGGAGTGTTGAGGGAAATCAGCCCCAGCATTTT
TRBV3-1/TRBV3-2	once	.	TRBJ1-4	CASSLVAGSEKLFF	TGTGCCAGCAGCCTAGTTGCGGGAAGTGAAAAACTGTTTTTT
TRBV28	.	TRBD1	TRBJ1-4	CASRLDRWNEKLFF	TGTGCCAGCAGGTTGGACAGGTGGAATGAAAAACTGTTTTTT
TRBV7-2	.	.	TRBJ1-2	CASSLDSSIYGYTF	TGTGCCAGCAGTTTGGACAGCTCAATCTATGGCTACACCTTC
TRBV19	.	.	TRBJ1-1	CASSLGRGPEAFF	TGTGCCAGTAGTCTTGGACGAGGCCCTGAAGCTTTCTTT
TRBV28	.	.	TRBJ1-1	CASSLVGPGFAFF	TGTGCCAGCAGTTTAGTAGGGCCAGGGTTCGCTTTCTTT
TRBV5-4	.	TRBD2	TRBJ2-5	CASSRGASSGRTETQYF	TGTGCCAGCAGCCGTGGGGCGAGTAGCGGGAGGACGGAGACCCAGTACTTC
TRBV10-3	once	TRBD2	TRBJ2-5	CAISEPGTSGRGETQYF	TGTGCCATCAGTGAGCCGGGGACTAGCGGGAGGGGAGAGACCCAGTACTTC
TRBV5-1	.	.	TRBJ2-5	CASSLGGGETQYF	TGCGCCAGCAGCTTAGGGGGAGGAGAGACCCAGTACTTC
TRBV18	.	.	TRBJ1-4	CASSPPKGENEKLFF	TGTGCCAGCTCACCACCGAAAGGGGAGAATGAAAAACTGTTTTTT
TRBV23-1	.	TRBD1	TRBJ2-5	CASSHRTGTVQETQYF	TGCGCCAGCAGTCACCGGACCGGGACAGTACAAGAGACCCAGTACTTC
TRBV30	.	.	TRBJ1-2	CAWTGGRGPNYGYTF	TGTGCCTGGACCGGCGGGAGGGGCCCTAACTATGGCTACACCTTC
TRBV27	.	TRBD1	TRBJ2-2	CASSRTGENTGELFF	TGTGCCAGTAGTAGAACAGGGGAAAACACCGGGGAGCTGTTTTTT
TRBV27	.	.	TRBJ2-5	CASSQMGEETQYF	TGTGCCAGCAGCCAAATGGGAGAGGAGACCCAGTACTTC
TRBV7-2	.	.	TRBJ2-7	CASSFNSFYEQYF	TGTGCCAGCAGCTTCAACAGCTTCTACGAGCAGTACTTC
TRBV7-3	.	.	TRBJ1-6	CASSLTVNSPLHF	TGTGCCAGCAGCTTAACGGTCAATTCACCCCTCCACTTT
TRBV7-9	.	TRBD1	TRBJ2-2	CASSPTGATNTGELFF	TGTGCCAGCAGCCCGACAGGGGCGACGAACACCGGGGAGCTGTTTTTT
TRBV28	.	TRBD1	TRBJ1-2	CASSPGTGGFGYGYTF	TGTGCCAGCAGTCCGGGGACAGGGGGCTTTGGCTATGGCTACACCTTC
TRBV6-1	.	TRBD1	TRBJ1-5	CASSVIPTGYANQPQHF	TGTGCCAGCAGTGTAATTCCGACAGGGTATGCCAATCAGCCCCAGCATTTT
TRBV6-5	.	.	TRBJ1-2	CASILWSYGYTF	TGTGCCAGCATCCTATGGAGCTATGGCTACACCTTC
TRBV29-1	.	.	TRBJ2-1	CSVDHQRRYNEQFF	TGCAGCGTTGATCACCAGCGGCGCTACAATGAGCAGTTCTTC
TRBV11-2	once	.	TRBJ2-1	CASTGRPLASSSYNEQFF	TGTGCCAGCACTGGGCGGCCGCTAGCCTCGAGCTCCTACAATGAGCAGTTCTTC
TRBV5-4	.	.	TRBJ1-1	CASSRDAKGNTEAFF	TGTGCCAGCAGTCGAGACGCAAAGGGGAACACTGAAGCTTTCTTT
TRBV18	.	TRBD1	TRBJ2-1	CASSPGQGDEQFF	TGTGCCAGCTCACCGGGACAGGGAGATGAGCAGTTCTTC
TRBV18	.	.	TRBJ1-5	CASSPVNQPQHF	TGTGCCAGCTCACCCGTGAATCAGCCCCAGCATTTT
TRBV10-2	.	.	TRBJ2-1	CASRRWDTPNNEQFF	TGCGCCAGCAGGCGATGGGATACTCCCAACAATGAGCAGTTCTTC
TRBV5-1	.	.	TRBJ2-5	CASSLGSETQYF	TGCGCCAGCAGCTTGGGAAGTGAGACCCAGTACTTC
TRBV19	.	.	TRBJ2-1	CASSIRSRTYNEQFF	TGTGCCAGTAGTATCCGGTCCCGTACCTACAATGAGCAGTTCTTC
TRBV21-1	.	.	TRBJ1-2	CASSSPGTGGFTDCGYTF	TGTGCCAGCAGCAGCCCAGGGACAGGGGGGTTTACGGATTGTGGCTACACCTTC
TRBV19	.	TRBD2	TRBJ2-1	CASSGGLGLAGEAYNEQFF	TGTGCCAGTAGTGGGGGGTTGGGACTAGCGGGAGAGGCCTACAATGAGCAGTTCTTC
TRBV4-1	.	TRBD1	TRBJ1-4	CASSQVPGQGEKLFF	TGCGCCAGCAGCCAAGTCCCGGGACAGGGTGAAAAACTGTTTTTT
TRBV2	.	.	TRBJ1-5	CASSGPGGFYSNQPQHF	TGTGCCAGCAGTGGACCCGGGGGATTTTATAGCAATCAGCCCCAGCATTTT
TRBV2	.	.	TRBJ1-1	CASSERADYTEAFF	TGTGCCAGCAGTGAACGGGCAGACTACACTGAAGCTTTCTTT
TRBV28	once	TRBD1	TRBJ1-2	CASRLGQDYGYTF	TGTGCCAGCAGACTGGGACAGGACTATGGCTACACCTTC
TRBV24-1	.	.	TRBJ2-6	CATTPPGTRYLPLLSGANVLTF	TGTGCCACTACGCCTCCCGGGACCCGATACCTTCCCCTTCTCTCTGGGGCCAACGTCCTGACTTTC
TRBV28	once	.	TRBJ2-2	CASIEGHTGELFF	TGTGCCAGCATCGAAGGCCACACCGGGGAGCTGTTTTTT
TRBV2	.	.	TRBJ1-1	CASRMNTEAFF	TGTGCCAGCAGGATGAACACTGAAGCTTTCTTT
TRBV27	.	TRBD1	TRBJ1-5	CASADRGRQPQHF	TGTGCCAGCGCTGACAGGGGGCGACAGCCCCAGCATTTT
TRBV2	.	.	TRBJ2-2	CASATGVGAGELFF	TGTGCCAGCGCGACGGGAGTAGGGGCCGGGGAGCTGTTTTTT
TRBV19	.	.	TRBJ1-4	CASKEGWAVPTNEKLFF	TGTGCCAGTAAAGAGGGATGGGCCGTTCCAACTAATGAAAAACTGTTTTTT
TRBV4-1	.	.	TRBJ1-1	CASSQVVPAAMNTEAFF	TGCGCCAGCAGCCAAGTGGTTCCTGCAGCGATGAACACTGAAGCTTTCTTT
TRBV5-1	.	.	TRBJ1-4	CASSPKDRLNEKLFF	TGCGCCAGCAGCCCGAAGGACAGACTTAATGAAAAACTGTTTTTT
TRBV6-2/TRBV6-3	.	.	TRBJ1-5	CASSYWAGFQPQHF	TGTGCCAGCAGTTACTGGGCAGGGTTTCAGCCCCAGCATTTT
TRBV18	.	.	TRBJ2-2	CASSPRQGGTTGELFF	TGTGCCAGCTCACCAAGGCAGGGCGGAACCACCGGGGAGCTGTTTTTT